Listed below are T cell receptor beta chains from one sample, sequenced in a study of blood T cell repertoires in COVID-19. The repertoire was sequenced with immunoSEQ multiplex PCR; TCRdb's copy has only in-frame clones and lacks some. The repertoire holds about 170,000 clones, with approximately 82% as singletons. What was sequenced was PBMCs or T cells enriched from blood (not recorded which). These receptors were collected from a woman aged 50 to 65 in a cohort exposed to, infected with or recovered from COVID-19 (not recorded which). The CDR3 runs from the conserved cysteine through the conserved F or W.

j_gene,v_gene,CDR3aa
TRBJ2-1,TRBV4-1,CASSDASLRVNEQFF
TRBJ2-2,TRBV3-1/TRBV3-2,CATGGGELFF
TRBJ1-1,TRBV5-1,CASSPQGAGGNTEAFF
TRBJ1-1,TRBV9,CASSVEGGVRAEAFF
TRBJ2-1,TRBV28,CASSSAGTSGRRVSYNEQFF
TRBJ2-5,TRBV5-5,CASSLTGGRETQYF
TRBJ2-1,TRBV5-4,CASSPRAGGSNEQFF
TRBJ1-6,TRBV5-5,CASSLTDQYNSPLHF
TRBJ1-5,TRBV24-1,CATSATTPGAIRGNQPQHF
TRBJ2-3,TRBV5-6,CASSLGGQKTDTQYF
TRBJ1-2,TRBV19,CASSVRTGVDYGYTF
TRBJ1-1,TRBV5-1,CASGRLTNTEAFF
TRBJ2-1,TRBV4-2,CASSQDLAGSDGEQFF
TRBJ1-1,TRBV4-2,CASSRGQGGTEAFF
TRBJ2-4,TRBV5-1,CASSPPGEGAKNIQYF
TRBJ1-4,TRBV19,CASSTGTESNEKLFF
TRBJ1-2,TRBV7-8,CASSLVLGEGYGYTF
TRBJ1-4,TRBV30,CAWSGGKVEKLFF
TRBJ1-4,TRBV18,CASSRGQDNEKLFF
TRBJ2-5,TRBV6-1,CASSVVKSEVPSGETQYF
TRBJ2-2,TRBV10-3,CAISDSQGAATGELFF
TRBJ2-3,TRBV2,CASSGGPFGTDTQYF
TRBJ2-7,TRBV5-6,CASSIVRNEQYF
TRBJ1-1,TRBV11-1,CASSFTGNTEAFF
TRBJ1-4,TRBV7-8,CASSLVPRDRILSTNEKLFF
TRBJ2-2,TRBV5-1,CASSPRSGGHTGELFF
TRBJ1-2,TRBV2,CASRPTGVDLANYGYTF
TRBJ2-1,TRBV5-8,CASRYRTGAYNEQFF
TRBJ2-3,TRBV4-2,CASSLLSSGVSTDTQYF
TRBJ1-5,TRBV11-3,CASSSPRTPDSNQPQHF
TRBJ2-5,TRBV5-1,CASSLLAGVGGETQYF
TRBJ2-1,TRBV4-2,CASSQWYPGGSYNEQFF
TRBJ2-1,TRBV6-5,CASRRTYSSYNEQFF
TRBJ2-7,TRBV7-8,CASSFAGQAYEQYF
TRBJ2-5,TRBV9,CASSARSGLQETQYF
TRBJ2-2,TRBV11-3,CASSPRTGGGGELFF
TRBJ1-3,TRBV4-3,CASSQDRVSSGNTIYF
TRBJ1-1,TRBV10-3,CAISEPRDREAFF
TRBJ2-3,TRBV10-3,CAISESGGGISTDTQYF
TRBJ2-2,TRBV19,CASGPFASGSSTGELFF
TRBJ1-1,TRBV7-9,CASSLRQGLNTEAFF
TRBJ1-1,TRBV19,CASSIRDREAFF
TRBJ1-2,TRBV7-9,CASSLSGTGANYGYTF
TRBJ2-1,TRBV11-3,CASSLEGTGVRNEQFF
TRBJ1-3,TRBV18,CASSPQDRNTIYF
TRBJ1-1,TRBV6-1,CASSELGGNHF
TRBJ2-1,TRBV18,CASSPFRGEQFF
TRBJ1-2,TRBV11-2,CASSPGQGSLNGYTF
TRBJ2-7,TRBV28,CASSPRTGLSSYEQYF
TRBJ2-1,TRBV7-2,CASSPRRMSEQFF
TRBJ2-5,TRBV28,CASSHSSGGRQETQYF
TRBJ2-1,TRBV5-1,CASSLVGQGANNEQFF
TRBJ2-3,TRBV27,CASSTDYAYTDTQYF
TRBJ2-2,TRBV27,CASSFMGGASGTGELFF
TRBJ2-7,TRBV6-5,CASRTGDQIYEQYF
TRBJ2-2,TRBV28,CASSFLRLGTGELFF
TRBJ2-3,TRBV2,CASRAALVLAGADTQYF